These 26 T cell receptor beta chains were sequenced from one sample in a study of T cells in Graves' hyperthyroidism and ophthalmopathy. RNA transcripts were the template for amplifying TCR beta CDR3 regions. TCR CDR3 regions were first amplified by RT-PCR with HTBI primers. TCRdb used MiXCR to reprocess the multiplex PCR reads, holding one entry per CDR3 protein. The sample records approximately 400,000 distinct CDR3 sequences, more than 12% being singletons. Sequencing used blood. Receptors were obtained from a woman in her 30s with Graves' hyperthyroidism.

This clonotype was found many times. The chain joins TRBV30 to TRBJ1-1; 7 positions agree with TRBD1. J gave up 7 bases and V 4 bases, and 12 bases lay outside the gene matches. The CDR3 runs 14 residues. Germline V gives CDR1 GTSNPN, CDR2 SVGIG (reference sequence). CDR3 amino acids: CAWTLPDRKGEAFF. Here the CDR3 DNA reads TGTGCCTGGACCCTCCCGGACAGGAAGGGTGAAGCTTTCTTT.

In nucleotides, the CDR3 is TGCAGCGTTGAAGTTAACCAGCCAGATACGCAGTATTTT. It encodes CSVEVNQPDTQYF. The rearrangement links TRBV29-1 to TRBJ2-3; D is unresolved. Germline lookup yields CDR1 SQVTM and CDR2 ANQGSEA. The CDR3 contains 13 residues. The germline V and J ends were trimmed by 1 base and 4 bases, with 9 bases remaining between them.

This clonotype has a handful of counts. V usage is TRBV7-9 and J usage is TRBJ2-2, with TRBD2 matching 7 bases. The CDR3 contains 17 residues. Unmatched junction bases numbered 7, after V lost 3 bases and J lost 0 bases. CDR1 SEHNR and CDR2 FQNEAQ come from the germline V gene (reference sequence). The CDR3 reads CASSFRGEFANTGELFF. For the CDR3, the DNA is TGTGCCAGCAGCTTCCGGGGGGAGTTCGCGAACACCGGGGAGCTGTTTTTT.

This clonotype was found a few times. This chain joins TRBV2 and TRBJ2-2; D is unclear. Looked up from germline, CDR1 is SNHLY and CDR2 is FYNNEI. V was shortened by 4 bases and J by 8 bases, with 2 bases between the two germline ends. CDR3 size: 10 residues. CDR3 bases: TGTGCCAGCAGTGCGGGGGAGCTGTTTTTT. Translated, it gives CASSAGELFF.

The table lists this clonotype with a few counts. The chain couples TRBV5-5 to TRBJ1-5, with D tentatively TRBD1 (5 bases). V lost 4 bases and J lost 1, with 21 bases in between. There are 18 residues in the CDR3. The germline V gene encodes CDR1 SGHKS and CDR2 YYEKEE (reference sequence). CDR3 sequence (DNA): TGTGCCAGCAGCAGGCATGACGGGGGGTATATAAGCAATCAGCCCCAGCATTTT. It codes for CASSRHDGGYISNQPQHF.

This clonotype was seen at least ten times. V and J are TRBV28 and TRBJ2-3; the match to TRBD2 covers 9 bases. Germline-derived CDR1 and CDR2 are MDHEN and SYDVKM. The CDR3 covers 14 residues. After removal of 8 bases from V and 6 bases from J, the junction contained 9 bases not matched to a gene. The CDR3 here is CASSPASGADTQYF. The CDR3 DNA reads as TGTGCCAGCTCCCCCGCTAGCGGGGCCGATACGCAGTATTTT. Based on the CDR3 plus reference TRBV28 and TRBJ2-3, the full variable domain is DVKVTQSSRYLVKRTGEKVFLECVQDMDHENMFWYRQDPGLGLRLIYFSYDVKMKEKGDIPEGYSVSREKKERFSLILESASTNQTSMYLCASSPASGADTQYFGPGTRLTVL.

There are a few counts of this clonotype. The chain joins TRBV15 to TRBJ2-3, with a weak D call TRBD1 (6 bases). V gave up 8 bases and J gave up 2 bases, with 17 bases separating them. The CDR3 runs 15 residues. Germline loops: CDR1 LNHNV, CDR2 YYDKDF (reference sequence). The CDR3 is CATDQGLFDTDTQYF. As DNA, the CDR3 is TGTGCCACCGATCAGGGGTTATTTGACACAGATACGCAGTATTTT.

The chain combines TRBV7-9 with TRBJ2-1; D is possibly TRBD1 (6 bases). The CDR3 consists of 13 residues. Germline values: CDR1 SEHNR, CDR2 FQNEAQ (reference sequence). With 6 bases removed from V and 6 bases from J, the gap between germline ends came to 12 bases. The CDR3 DNA sequence: TGTGCCAGCAGAGTTACAGGGCTCAATGAGCAGTTCTTC. The encoded protein is CASRVTGLNEQFF.

This clonotype was observed many times. V usage is TRBV7-9 and J usage is TRBJ2-7, with 10 bases that match TRBD2. The trim removed 5 bases at V and 6 bases at J, leaving 7 bases unmatched. The CDR3 runs 14 residues. Germline lookup yields CDR1 SEHNR and CDR2 FQNEAQ (reference sequence). CDR3: CASSAVLAGVEQYF. In nucleotides, the CDR3 is TGTGCCAGCAGCGCCGTTCTAGCGGGAGTCGAGCAGTACTTC.

This clonotype was observed a handful of times. The junction and the germline gene differ at one end; a read error may be behind it. This sequence joins TRBV12-3 or TRBV12-4 and TRBJ2-5; D is ambiguous. The CDR3 has 14 residues. The DNA for the CDR3 is TGTGCCTGCAGTTTAGGGCAGCTCCAAGAGACCCAGTACTTC. This gives the protein CACSLGQLQETQYF.

This clonotype was observed at least ten times. This rearrangement joins TRBV7-9 to TRBJ2-1, with 11 bases fitting TRBD2. With 5 bases clipped from V and 9 bases from J, the junction kept 6 bases outside the gene matches. The CDR3 sequence is 14 residues long. Per germline, CDR1 SEHNR and CDR2 FQNEAQ (reference sequence). The CDR3 loop reads CASSTLAGVTEQFF. As DNA, the CDR3 is TGTGCCAGCAGCACACTAGCGGGAGTAACTGAGCAGTTCTTC. Full variable domain (remainder filled in from reference TRBV7-9 and TRBJ2-1): DTGVSQNPRHKITKRGQNVTFRCDPISEHNRLYWYRQTLGQGPEFLTYFQNEAQLEKSRLLSDRFSAERPKGSFSTLEIQRTEQGDSAMYLCASSTLAGVTEQFFGPGTRLTVL.

This clonotype was detected many times. The chain couples TRBV28 to TRBJ2-7; no definite D call. The CDR3 spans 11 residues. The V gene's germline CDR1 is MDHEN and CDR2 SYDVKM. V lost 6 bases, J lost 2 bases, and 5 bases lay in between. Here the CDR3 DNA reads TGTGCCAGCAGCCGTCCCTACGAGCAGTACTTC. Translated, it gives CASSRPYEQYF. The full variable domain, its missing parts supplied by reference TRBV28 and TRBJ2-7, is DVKVTQSSRYLVKRTGEKVFLECVQDMDHENMFWYRQDPGLGLRLIYFSYDVKMKEKGDIPEGYSVSREKKERFSLILESASTNQTSMYLCASSRPYEQYFGPGTRLTVT.

This clonotype was seen repeatedly, ten times or more. The chain carries TRBV28 and TRBJ2-1; D is uncertain. The CDR3 covers 12 residues. Germline V gene lookup returns CDR1 MDHEN and CDR2 SYDVKM. The V end lost 9 bases, the J end lost 4 bases, and 10 bases lay between the germline ends. DNA for the CDR3: TGTGCCAGTTGGACCGGGTACAATGAGCAGTTCTTC. It codes for CASWTGYNEQFF.

This rearrangement joins TRBV28 to TRBJ2-7; 9 bases match TRBD2. V lost 3 bases to trimming and J lost 1 base; unmatched junction nucleotides: 4. The V gene's germline CDR1 is MDHEN and CDR2 SYDVKM. The CDR3 is 15 amino acids. The CDR3 nucleotides read TGTGCCAGCAGTTTTCTAGCGGGACCATCCTACGAGCAGTACTTC. Translated, it gives CASSFLAGPSYEQYF.

This clonotype was found a few times. CDR3 DNA: TGCAGTGCTAGGGACTCTAGCGGGAGGGCGTCGTACAATGAGCAGTTCTTC. Protein: CSARDSSGRASYNEQFF. The chain employs TRBV20-1 and TRBJ2-1; 12 bases fit TRBD2. With 3 bases clipped from V and 4 bases from J, the junction kept 10 bases outside the gene matches. The CDR3 is made up of 17 amino acids. The germline V gene encodes CDR1 DFQATT and CDR2 SNEGSKA (reference sequence).

The sample holds many counts of this clonotype. V gene TRBV5-1 combines with J gene TRBJ2-1, with TRBD2 matching over 9 bases. Trimming removed 0 bases from V and 3 bases from J; junction bases left unmatched: 4. Germline V gene lookup returns CDR1 SGHRS and CDR2 YFSETQ. This CDR3 is built from 16 residues. CDR3 sequence: CASSLAASGIYNEQFF. DNA for the CDR3: TGCGCCAGCAGCTTGGCCGCTAGCGGGATCTACAATGAGCAGTTCTTC.

V usage is TRBV5-5 and J usage is TRBJ2-7; TRBD1 is a possible D gene (6 bases). Germline assignment: CDR1 SGHKS and CDR2 YYEKEE (reference sequence). The CDR3 sequence is 14 residues long. V was pared by 2 bases and J by 6 bases, with 15 bases between. CDR3 in DNA: TGTGCCAGCAGCTTAGGTGGCCCAGGGGCCGAGCAGTACTTC. Protein product: CASSLGGPGAEQYF.

This clonotype has just a few counts. The chain joins TRBV5-5 to TRBJ1-2; 8 bases map to TRBD1. The CDR3 is 15 amino acids. After removal of 4 bases from V and 8 bases from J, the junction contained 13 bases not matched to a gene. Germline CDR1 is SGHKS and CDR2 is YYEKEE (reference sequence). The DNA of the CDR3 is TGTGCCAGCAGCGGACCCCGGGACAGGCCTAGGGGCTACACCTTC. Its protein is CASSGPRDRPRGYTF.

This clonotype was detected ten times or more. The chain uses TRBV6-2 or TRBV6-3 and TRBJ2-7; D possibly matches TRBD1 or TRBD2 (5 bases each). The CDR3 has 13 residues. Germline V gene lookup returns CDR1 MNHEY and CDR2 SVGEGT. Trimming removed 5 bases at V and 6 bases at J, with 14 bases between. CDR3 nucleotide sequence: TGTGCCAGCAGTACCGGGACCCGGGGCGAGCAGTACTTC. Residues: CASSTGTRGEQYF.

This clonotype appeared many times. V and J are TRBV10-3 and TRBJ2-7; D perhaps matches TRBD1 (6 bases). V lost 6 bases, J lost 2 bases, and 20 bases lay in between. This CDR3 contains 16 residues. Per germline, CDR1 ENHRY and CDR2 SYGVKD. CDR3 in amino acids: CAISPSTGSEAYEQYF. The CDR3 nucleotides read TGTGCCATCAGCCCGTCAACAGGGTCTGAAGCCTACGAGCAGTACTTC.

This clonotype has ten or more counts. V is TRBV29-1 and J is TRBJ2-7; 8 bases are shared with TRBD1. Germline assignment: CDR1 SQVTM and CDR2 ANQGSEA. This CDR3 is 13 amino acids long. With 7 bases clipped from V and 6 bases from J, the junction kept 11 bases outside the gene matches. CDR3 nucleotide sequence: TGCAGCGCCTTGACAGGGGCCCTCGGCGAGCAGTACTTC. Its translation is CSALTGALGEQYF.

The chain couples TRBV27 to TRBJ1-2, with 8 bases that match TRBD1. V shed 10 bases and J 2 bases; nucleotides not matched to a gene: 6. From germline, CDR1 is MNHEY and CDR2 SMNVEV (reference sequence). This CDR3 has 13 amino acids. Written as DNA, the CDR3 is TGTGCCACCCGGACAGGGACAAACTATGGCTACACCTTC. This gives the protein CATRTGTNYGYTF.

This clonotype has ten or more counts. This chain links TRBV5-5 with TRBJ2-1; perhaps TRBD2 as D (6 bases). The CDR3 has 14 residues. The V gene's germline CDR1 is SGHKS and CDR2 YYEKEE (reference sequence). V shed 0 bases and J shed 9 bases, with 13 bases lying between them. CDR3 in DNA: TGTGCCAGCAGCTTGGGTCGGGAGTGGAGTGAGCAGTTCTTC. Its protein is CASSLGREWSEQFF.

This clonotype was detected many times. The J gene is TRBJ1-2, the V gene TRBV28; possible D gene TRBD1, 6 bases. V lost 6 bases and J lost 8, with 19 bases in between. The CDR3 is 14 residues long. Germline CDR1 reads MDHEN; CDR2 reads SYDVKM. In nucleotides, the CDR3 is TGTGCCAGCAGCCGGGGACAAGAACCCTGGGGCTACACCTTC. Translating it yields CASSRGQEPWGYTF.

Only a few counts were recorded for this clonotype. The V call is TRBV27, the J call TRBJ2-7; 12 bases are a match to TRBD1. Germline values: CDR1 MNHEY, CDR2 SMNVEV (reference sequence). The J segment lost 7 bases and the V segment lost 3 bases, leaving 7 bases of the junction unmatched. This CDR3 comprises 15 residues. The CDR3 here is CASSFTGQGAGEQYF. As DNA, the CDR3 is TGTGCCAGCAGTTTTACGGGACAGGGGGCGGGGGAGCAGTACTTC.

In its sample, this clonotype was seen a few times. CDR3 coding DNA: TGCGCCAGCAGCCAAGTGCCGGGACAGGACAATCAGCCCCAGCATTTT. It codes for CASSQVPGQDNQPQHF. This chain links TRBV4-1 with TRBJ1-5; 8 positions match TRBD1. The J segment lost 3 bases and the V segment lost 1 base, leaving 5 bases of the junction unmatched. This CDR3 region has 16 residues. Per the germline V gene, CDR1 is MGHRA and CDR2 is YSYEKL.